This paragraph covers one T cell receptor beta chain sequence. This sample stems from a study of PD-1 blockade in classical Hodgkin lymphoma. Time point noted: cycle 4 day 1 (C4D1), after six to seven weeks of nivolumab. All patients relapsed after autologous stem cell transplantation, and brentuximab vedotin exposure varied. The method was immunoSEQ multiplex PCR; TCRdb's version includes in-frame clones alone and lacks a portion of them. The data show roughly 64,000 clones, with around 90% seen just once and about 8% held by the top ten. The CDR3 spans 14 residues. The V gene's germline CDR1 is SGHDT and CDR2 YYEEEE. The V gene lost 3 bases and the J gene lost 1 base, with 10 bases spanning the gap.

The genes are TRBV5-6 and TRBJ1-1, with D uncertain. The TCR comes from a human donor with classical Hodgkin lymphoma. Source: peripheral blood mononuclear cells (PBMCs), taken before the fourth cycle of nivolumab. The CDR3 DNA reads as TGTGCCAGCAGCTCCTTCACAGCGAACACTGAAGCTTTCTTT. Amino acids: CASSSFTANTEAFF.